Each of the 22 T cell receptor beta chains below was sequenced from the same sample in a study of blood T cell repertoires in COVID-19. TCRdb keeps only in-frame clones here, not all; method: immunoSEQ multiplex PCR. The data hold roughly 18,000 clones, with 82% observed a single time. The sequencing sample was made of peripheral blood. Receptor source: a human donor in a cohort sampled during active COVID-19.

V gene TRBV3-1 (or the pseudogene TRBV3-2) combines with J gene TRBJ1-3, with 10 positions matching TRBD1. The CDR3 length is 17 residues. Looked up from germline, CDR1 is LGHDT and CDR2 is YNNKEL (reference sequence). Losses at the gene ends were 4 bases for V and 4 bases for J; bases not matched to a gene: 10. The CDR3 sequence: CASSRASTGGEGNTIYF. The DNA of the CDR3 is TGTGCCAGCAGCCGAGCATCGACAGGGGGCGAAGGAAACACCATATATTTT.

This clone showed up just once. V and J are TRBV10-3 and TRBJ2-7; D might be TRBD2 (5 bases). Germline assignment: CDR1 ENHRY and CDR2 SYGVKD. Trimming cost V 0 bases and J 6 bases, with 9 bases left between them. CDR3 length: 13 residues. CDR3 in DNA: TGTGCCATCAGTGAGTCACGAGGGCTCGAGCAGTACTTC. This codes for CAISESRGLEQYF.

The chain links TRBV11-2 to TRBJ2-3, with D possibly being TRBD2 (5 bases). The CDR3 length is 12 residues. CDR1 and CDR2 from the germline V gene are SGHAT and FQNNGV. Trimming took off 2 bases at V and 7 bases at J, with 7 bases between the two ends. CDR3 protein: CASSLRDNTQYF. In nucleotides, the CDR3 is TGTGCCAGCAGCTTACGGGATAATACGCAGTATTTT.

V and J are TRBV4-2 and TRBJ2-3, with 14 bases identical to TRBD2. The trim removed 1 base at V and 4 bases at J, leaving 1 base unmatched. Germline-derived CDR1 and CDR2 are LGHNA and YNFKEQ. CDR3 size: 16 residues. CDR3 in DNA: TGTGCCAGCAGCCAAGGACTAGCGGGAGGGCCAGATACGCAGTATTTT. The encoded protein is CASSQGLAGGPDTQYF.

The rearrangement links TRBV6-5 to TRBJ2-7, with a tentative D call TRBD1 (7 bases). V gave up 6 bases and J gave up 1 base, with 16 bases separating them. CDR3 length: 15 amino acids. Germline assignment: CDR1 MNHEY and CDR2 SVGAGI. Written as DNA, the CDR3 is TGTGCCAGCAGGCAACCAGGGGGGTCATCCTACGAGCAGTACTTC. This codes for CASRQPGGSSYEQYF.

CDR3 protein: CASSEGEGLTDTQYF. CDR3 in DNA: TGTGCCAGCAGTGAAGGGGAGGGACTCACAGATACGCAGTATTTT. The gene calls are TRBV2 and TRBJ2-3, with 7 bases aligning to TRBD2. CDR1 and CDR2 (germline): SNHLY, FYNNEI. The junction had 3 bases not matched to a gene; V was cut back by 1 base and J by 2 bases. This CDR3 has 15 amino acids.

V gene TRBV3-1 (or the pseudogene TRBV3-2) combines with J gene TRBJ2-1, with 10 bases that match TRBD2. J lost 9 bases, V lost 4 bases, and 6 bases had no gene match. Germline V lookup: CDR1 LGHDT, CDR2 YNNKEL (reference sequence). This CDR3 is built from 14 residues. The CDR3 nucleotides are TGTGCCAGCAGCCCTCTAGCGGGAGAATCTGAGCAGTTCTTC. It specifies CASSPLAGESEQFF.

This rearrangement joins TRBV6-4 to TRBJ2-3; 7 positions agree with TRBD2. V was clipped by 2 bases and J by 4 bases; unmatched bases: 6. This CDR3 contains 15 residues. The germline V gene has CDR1 MRHNA and CDR2 SNTAGT. As DNA, the CDR3 is TGTGCCAGCAGTGACCAATTGGGGGGGGCAGATACGCAGTATTTT. This translates into CASSDQLGGADTQYF.

The CDR3 reads CASRSSGMSYEQFF. CDR3 DNA: TGTGCCAGCAGATCTAGCGGGATGTCGTATGAGCAGTTCTTC. This rearrangement joins TRBV6-5 to TRBJ2-1, with 9 bases identical to TRBD2. V trimming: 6 bases; J trimming: 8 bases; junction bases outside the gene matches: 8. CDR1 is MNHEY, CDR2 SVGAGI, per germline. The CDR3 runs 14 residues.

The chain links TRBV25-1 to TRBJ2-1, with 7 bases that match TRBD1. There are 15 residues in the CDR3. Germline trimming cut 2 bases from V and 5 bases from J; bases unmatched to any gene: 6. CDR1 is MGHDK and CDR2 is SYGVNS in the germline V gene. In DNA, the CDR3 is TGTGCCAGCAGTGAAATCCGGGACAGCCACAATGAGCAGTTCTTC. This codes for CASSEIRDSHNEQFF. The full variable domain, completed using reference TRBV25-1 and TRBJ2-1, is EADIYQTPRYLVIGTGKKITLECSQTMGHDKMYWYQQDPGMELHLIHYSYGVNSTEKGDLSSESTVSRIRTEHFPLTLESARPSHTSQYLCASSEIRDSHNEQFFGPGTRLTVL.

The chain couples TRBV7-9 to TRBJ2-5; the D is unclear. Germline V gene sequence: CDR1 SEHNR, CDR2 FQNEAQ (reference sequence). The CDR3 is 14 amino acids. V was clipped by 1 base and J by 2 bases, with 8 bases between them. This CDR3 is CASSLVIMQETQYF. The CDR3 bases are TGTGCCAGCAGCTTAGTTATAATGCAAGAGACCCAGTACTTC.

The chain is built from TRBV29-1 and TRBJ2-3, with 10 nucleotides matching TRBD2. Looked up from germline, CDR1 is SQVTM and CDR2 is ANQGSEA. The CDR3 runs 17 residues. V dropped 7 bases and J dropped 6; count of bases not matched to a gene: 19. The CDR3 DNA sequence: TGCAGCGCTCACCCATACCAACTAGCGGGGAAGTTGGATACGCAGTATTTT. It specifies CSAHPYQLAGKLDTQYF.

In its sample, this clone was seen once. This chain links TRBV14 with TRBJ2-1, with D unresolved. The CDR3 runs to 14 residues. The V end was cut by 2 bases, the J end by 6 bases, with 11 bases between. CDR1 and CDR2 from the germline V gene are SGHDN and FVKESK. CDR3 residues: CASSQSLWANEQFF. The CDR3 DNA follows: TGTGCCAGCAGCCAAAGTCTTTGGGCCAATGAGCAGTTCTTC. Using reference TRBV14 and TRBJ2-1 for the parts outside the CDR3, the full variable domain is EAGVTQFPSHSVIEKGQTVTLRCDPISGHDNLYWYRRVMGKEIKFLLHFVKESKQDESGMPNNRFLAERTGGTYSTLKVQPAELEDSGVYFCASSQSLWANEQFFGPGTRLTVL.

This sequence joins TRBV6-6 and TRBJ2-1, with 9 bases aligning to TRBD1. This CDR3 is built from 14 residues. Germline V CDR1 and CDR2: MNHNY, SVGAGI (reference sequence). V shed 0 bases, J shed 6 bases, and the junction held 0 bases outside the gene matches. The CDR3 loop reads CASSYSTGGNEQFF. The CDR3 region has the DNA TGTGCCAGCAGTTACTCGACAGGGGGCAATGAGCAGTTCTTC.

The chain couples TRBV6-5 to TRBJ2-1; 13 bases are shared with TRBD2. In germline, CDR1 is MNHEY, CDR2 SVGAGI. With V trimmed by 6 bases and J by 6 bases, 5 bases remained unmatched. CDR3 length equals 15 residues. The CDR3 spells CASRLAGGPSNEQFF. As DNA, the CDR3 is TGTGCCAGCAGACTAGCGGGAGGGCCTAGCAATGAGCAGTTCTTC.

V and J are TRBV18 and TRBJ2-3; 11 bases align to TRBD2. CDR1 is KGHSH and CDR2 is LQKENI in the germline V gene. With 2 bases clipped from V and 2 bases from J, the junction kept 12 bases outside the gene matches. The CDR3 covers 19 residues. CDR3 DNA: TGTGCCAGCTCACCAAGGCAGGGTCTACTAGCGGGAGACACAGATACGCAGTATTTT. Residues: CASSPRQGLLAGDTDTQYF.

V usage is TRBV2 and J usage is TRBJ1-6, with D hard to call. The CDR3 runs to 12 residues. CDR1 is SNHLY and CDR2 is FYNNEI in the germline V gene. Trimming cost V 7 bases and J 11 bases, with 12 bases left between them. CDR3 coding DNA: TGTGCCAGCAATTTGGAGGAGCCACCCCTCCACTTT. This gives the protein CASNLEEPPLHF.

The rearrangement joins TRBV28 to TRBJ1-2; a possible D gene is TRBD1 (5 bases). Germline values: CDR1 MDHEN, CDR2 SYDVKM. Trimming removed 6 bases at V and 4 bases at J, with 15 bases between. This CDR3 is built from 14 residues. CDR3 sequence: CASRLGQGSYGYTF. The CDR3 DNA follows: TGTGCCAGCAGATTAGGGCAGGGCAGCTATGGCTACACCTTC.

The rearrangement links TRBV11-1 to TRBJ1-4; D is unclear. There are 14 residues in the CDR3. Trimming left V 5 bases short and J 0 bases short, with 7 bases between. Germline V lookup: CDR1 SGHAT, CDR2 FQDESV (reference sequence). The CDR3 spells CASSRETTNEKLFF. The CDR3 coding sequence is TGTGCCAGCAGCCGTGAGACAACTAATGAAAAACTGTTTTTT.

This rearrangement joins TRBV15 to TRBJ2-7, with TRBD1 as a possible D gene (5 bases). V shed 4 bases and J shed 0 bases, with 19 bases lying between them. CDR1 is LNHNV and CDR2 is YYDKDF in the germline V gene (reference sequence). This CDR3 has 17 amino acids. CDR3 amino acids: CATSIFPSDRSSYEQYF. The CDR3 DNA follows: TGTGCCACCAGCATCTTCCCCTCCGACAGATCCTCCTACGAGCAGTACTTC. The full variable domain, rest sourced from reference TRBV15 and TRBJ2-7, is DAMVIQNPRYQVTQFGKPVTLSCSQTLNHNVMYWYQQKSSQAPKLLFHYYDKDFNNEADTPDNFQSRRPNTSFCFLDIRSPGLGDTAMYLCATSIFPSDRSSYEQYFGPGTRLTVT.

The rearrangement uses TRBV13 and TRBJ2-1, with D possibly TRBD2 on 6 matching bases. Germline CDR1 reads PRHDT; CDR2 reads FYEKMQ (reference sequence). Trimming removed 5 bases from V and 3 bases from J, with 14 bases in between. The CDR3 length is 15 residues. The CDR3 is CASSPGRRDYNEQFF. CDR3 nucleotide sequence: TGTGCCAGCAGCCCCGGACGGAGGGACTACAATGAGCAGTTCTTC.

The chain carries TRBV6-4 and TRBJ2-7; TRBD2 matches at 11 bases. In germline, CDR1 is MRHNA, CDR2 SNTAGT. The J segment lost 2 bases and the V segment lost 4 bases, leaving 4 bases of the junction unmatched. The CDR3 sequence is 15 residues long. The CDR3 sequence: CASSAGTSGPYEQYF. The CDR3 DNA reads as TGTGCCAGCAGTGCCGGGACTAGCGGCCCCTACGAGCAGTACTTC.